This record covers a single T cell receptor beta chain. This record belongs to a study of tumor and adjacent non-tumor tissue in lung cancer. This sample's RNA came from whole unsorted tissue. More than 3 cm separated this lung sample from the edge of the tumor. The ends lost 4 bases at V and 4 bases at J; junction bases unmatched: 6. There are 14 residues in the CDR3. Per germline, CDR1 MNHNS and CDR2 SASEGT. The library came from three nested PCR rounds adapted from ARM-PCR protocols. TCRdb reprocessed the multiplex PCR reads with MiXCR, giving one entry per CDR3 protein. The sample has fewer than 75,000 distinct CDR3 sequences, 76% seen once.

The sequencing sample was made of distant non-tumor lung tissue. The chain is built from TRBV6-1 and TRBJ1-2; 7 bases line up with TRBD1. The receptor was derived from a man aged 55 to 70 with non-small cell lung cancer. The CDR3 DNA is TGTGCCAGCAGTGTAGCAGGGGGGGCCTATGGCTACACCTTC. Residues: CASSVAGGAYGYTF.